The 5 T cell receptor beta chains in this list originate from one sample, sequenced in a study of beta chain features in type 1 diabetes. Overall study findings and caveats: Among patients with Type 1 diabetes, TCRB CDR3s were moderately but significantly shorter in every one of the four CD4+ subsets.

TCRB transcripts that were expressed got sequenced, as all of the isolated RNA had been reverse transcribed. Sequencing used immunoSEQ multiplex PCR; TCRdb keeps in-frame clones, though not all of them. The sample lists about 660,000 clones, more than 12% seen once, with 0.03% to 0.045% in the top ten. These receptors' targets are unknown. The sample consisted of naive CD4+ T cells from blood. The source of these receptors is a man between 18 and 29 years old with type 1 diabetes.

This clone has more than one count but fewer than ten. V and J are TRBV27 and TRBJ2-7; D uncertain. The CDR3 has 13 amino acids. The V gene's germline CDR1 is MNHEY and CDR2 SMNVEV (reference sequence). V shed 4 bases and J shed 4 bases, with 11 bases lying between them. The chain's CDR3 is CASSSRTLYEQYF. CDR3 bases: TGTGCCAGCAGTTCACGGACGCTTTACGAGCAGTACTTC.

The table lists this clone with a few counts. The gene calls are TRBV2 and TRBJ2-5; D may be TRBD2 (5 bases). Germline values: CDR1 SNHLY, CDR2 FYNNEI. V was clipped by 4 bases and J by 2 bases, with 8 bases between them. The CDR3 runs to 13 residues. CDR3 sequence: CASSGEGQETQYF. The CDR3 DNA reads as TGTGCCAGCAGTGGAGAGGGACAAGAGACCCAGTACTTC.

This sequence joins TRBV11-2 and TRBJ2-5; D is perhaps TRBD1 (6 bases). Germline V lookup: CDR1 SGHAT, CDR2 FQNNGV. Trimming removed 7 bases from V and 5 bases from J, with 14 bases in between. The CDR3 runs to 13 residues. CDR3 residues: CASTPAGVETQYF. The CDR3 DNA is TGTGCCAGCACCCCAGCAGGGGTGGAGACCCAGTACTTC. The entire variable domain, with the rest obtained from reference TRBV11-2 and TRBJ2-5, is as follows: EAGVAQSPRYKIIEKRQSVAFWCNPISGHATLYWYQQILGQGPKLLIQFQNNGVVDDSQLPKDRFSAERLKGVDSTLKIQPAKLEDSAVYLCASTPAGVETQYFGPGTRLLVL.

This clone has a handful of counts. The CDR3 DNA reads as TGTGCCAGCTCCCCGACCCTGCGGGGGGACTCGTCTGGCTACACCTTC. Translating it yields CASSPTLRGDSSGYTF. The chain recombines TRBV18 with TRBJ1-2, with TRBD1 as a possible D gene (5 bases). The V end lost 6 bases, the J end lost 7 bases, and 24 bases lay between the germline ends. Looked up from germline, CDR1 is KGHSH and CDR2 is LQKENI. There are 16 residues in the CDR3.

The chain joins TRBV7-9 to TRBJ2-3; D might be TRBD1 (6 bases). Per germline, CDR1 SEHNR and CDR2 FQNEAQ (reference sequence). This CDR3 is 14 amino acids long. V was shortened by 1 base and J by 5 bases, with 10 bases between the two germline ends. The DNA for the CDR3 is TGTGCCAGCAGCTTAGGGCAGGGGATAGATACGCAGTATTTT. Encoded protein: CASSLGQGIDTQYF.